Below, 16 T cell receptor beta chains from the same sample are listed, as sequenced in a study of cytomegalovirus exposure and HLA in healthy donors listed by TCRdb under 2017. The library was prepared using the immunoSEQ multiplex PCR assay. For the multiplex PCR, a mixture combining 60 forward primers for TCR Vbeta segments and 13 reverse primers for TCR Jbeta segments was used. TCRdb provides this immuneACCESS table in a form limited to in-frame rearrangements. Some clones are lacking; in checked studies, under half of them reflect an unresolved V gene, and why the rest are absent is not known. This sample comprises fewer than 200,000 clones, more than 80% of them detected only once. Roughly 0.75% of the sample lies in the top ten. Sequencing was done on a sample of PBMCs. The receptor source for this set is a woman aged 18-29 years in good health and CMV-seronegative.

The CDR3 nucleotides read TGTGCCAGCAGCAAACAGGGGCTCGACGACGAGCAGTACTTC. Amino acids: CASSKQGLDDEQYF. V and J are TRBV6-1 and TRBJ2-7, with TRBD1 matching over 7 bases. Germline V gives CDR1 MNHNS, CDR2 SASEGT. V lost 6 bases, J lost 5 bases, and 10 bases stayed unmatched. The CDR3 covers 14 residues.

The rearrangement links TRBV5-1 to TRBJ2-1, with 9 bases identical to TRBD2. Per the germline V gene, CDR1 is SGHRS and CDR2 is YFSETQ. The trim removed 0 bases at V and 6 bases at J, leaving 10 bases unmatched. The CDR3 is 17 amino acids. CDR3 in amino acids: CASSLGGGLASFNEQFF. As DNA, the CDR3 is TGCGCCAGCAGCTTGGGAGGTGGACTAGCGAGTTTCAATGAGCAGTTCTTC.

There are a few counts of this clone. The chain employs TRBV6-4 and TRBJ2-1, with TRBD2 as a possible D gene (6 bases). CDR1 and CDR2 (germline): MRHNA, SNTAGT. This CDR3 contains 16 residues. The V end was cut by 6 bases, the J end by 4 bases, with 19 bases between. The CDR3 spells CASSLEGPGSYNEQFF. In nucleotides, the CDR3 is TGTGCCAGCAGCCTCGAAGGGCCCGGGAGTTACAATGAGCAGTTCTTC.

This clone was recorded only once. The V and J genes are TRBV2 and TRBJ2-7; 7 nucleotides match TRBD2. In germline, CDR1 is SNHLY, CDR2 FYNNEI. V lost 10 bases and J lost 3; bases outside the gene matches: 9. The CDR3 has 13 amino acids. The CDR3 DNA sequence: TGTGCCACCAACAGAGGGGACTACTACGAGCAGTACTTC. Amino acid sequence: CATNRGDYYEQYF.

The V call is TRBV6-6, the J call TRBJ2-7, with 7 bases fitting TRBD2. Germline assignment: CDR1 MNHNY and CDR2 SVGAGI (reference sequence). After removal of 1 base from V and 3 bases from J, the junction contained 6 bases not matched to a gene. The CDR3 totals 15 residues. CDR3 residues: CASSYLGGEVYEQYF. Written as DNA, the CDR3 is TGTGCCAGCAGTTACTTGGGAGGGGAGGTCTACGAGCAGTACTTC.

This clone has a single count. CDR3 sequence reads: CASSPNSGKVDTQYF. DNA of the CDR3: TGTGCCAGCAGTCCGAATTCAGGGAAAGTAGATACGCAGTATTTT. V gene TRBV6-5 combines with J gene TRBJ2-3, with a tentative D call TRBD1 (5 bases). This CDR3 has 15 amino acids. The ends were cut back, 5 bases at V and 5 bases at J, with 17 bases in the middle. Germline V CDR1 and CDR2: MNHEY, SVGAGI.

The CDR3 region is CASTFSGLSYEQYF. The CDR3 DNA is TGTGCCAGCACCTTTAGCGGGCTGAGCTACGAGCAGTACTTC. The V gene is TRBV28, the J gene TRBJ2-7; 7 nucleotides align to TRBD2. Germline CDR1 is MDHEN and CDR2 is SYDVKM. The V and J ends lost 7 bases and 3 bases, in that order; junction bases with no gene match: 9. The CDR3 extends over 14 amino acids.

The chain uses TRBV28 and TRBJ1-4, with D unclear. Trimming took off 4 bases at V and 0 bases at J, with 9 bases between the two ends. Per the germline V gene, CDR1 is MDHEN and CDR2 is SYDVKM. There are 15 residues in the CDR3. CDR3 DNA sequence: TGTGCCAGCAGTTCCGGTTTTGCAACTAATGAAAAACTGTTTTTT. This gives the protein CASSSGFATNEKLFF.

V gene TRBV6-5 combines with J gene TRBJ1-1; D might be TRBD1 (5 bases). This CDR3 is built from 14 residues. The germline CDR1 and CDR2 sequences are MNHEY and SVGAGI. Trimming cost V 4 bases and J 2 bases, with 11 bases left between them. The CDR3 coding sequence is TGTGCCAGCAGTTCCAGTAGGGGCAACACTGAAGCTTTCTTT. Its translation: CASSSSRGNTEAFF.

This clone was found once. CDR3 in amino acids: CASSFGGPVEQYF. The CDR3 DNA follows: TGTGCCAGCAGTTTCGGGGGGCCTGTCGAGCAGTACTTC. The rearrangement joins TRBV27 to TRBJ2-7, with a tentative D call TRBD2 (7 bases). V gave up 3 bases and J gave up 6 bases, with 12 bases separating them. Germline V gene sequence: CDR1 MNHEY, CDR2 SMNVEV (reference sequence). CDR3 length: 13 residues.

The CDR3 coding sequence is TGTGCCAGCAGGAGGACAGGGGCAGGGGGCACGAATCAGCCCCAGCATTTT. The encoded protein is CASRRTGAGGTNQPQHF. The chain combines TRBV28 with TRBJ1-5; 9 nucleotides match TRBD1. Germline trimming cut 6 bases from V and 4 bases from J; bases unmatched to any gene: 13. This CDR3 contains 17 residues. Germline V gene data show CDR1 as MDHEN and CDR2 as SYDVKM.

This sequence joins TRBV7-9 and TRBJ2-5, with 7 bases fitting TRBD2. CDR1 and CDR2 (germline): SEHNR, FQNEAQ (reference sequence). With V trimmed by 7 bases and J by 1 base, 12 bases remained unmatched. The CDR3 spans 16 residues. CDR3 DNA: TGTGCCAGCACTGATCCCAGGGAGGGGACCCAAGAGACCCAGTACTTC. Translation: CASTDPREGTQETQYF.

V gene TRBV28 combines with J gene TRBJ1-4; D is perhaps TRBD1 (5 bases). The V end was cut by 3 bases, the J end by 3 bases, with 17 bases between. The CDR3 covers 17 residues. Germline V gene data show CDR1 as MDHEN and CDR2 as SYDVKM. For the CDR3, the DNA is TGTGCCAGCAGTTTTAGGCCCCTCAGGGCTTCTAATGAAAAACTGTTTTTT. Its translation: CASSFRPLRASNEKLFF.

CDR3 in DNA: TGCGCCAGCAGCCATTCGGGCGGGTACGAGCAGTACTTC. Protein sequence: CASSHSGGYEQYF. The V call is TRBV4-1, the J call TRBJ2-7; TRBD2 is a possible D gene (5 bases). The germline V gene encodes CDR1 MGHRA and CDR2 YSYEKL. V lost 3 bases to trimming and J lost 4 bases, with 10 bases between them. The CDR3 contains 13 residues.

This rearrangement joins TRBV19 to TRBJ2-1, with D possibly matching TRBD2 (5 bases). This CDR3 contains 13 residues. Germline CDR1 and CDR2: LNHDA and SQIVND (reference sequence). Trimming left V 5 bases short and J 5 bases short, with 10 bases between. The CDR3 sequence is CASSVREDNEQFF. CDR3 sequence (DNA): TGTGCCAGTAGTGTACGGGAAGACAATGAGCAGTTCTTC.

The chain couples TRBV7-9 to TRBJ2-5; 7 nucleotides align to TRBD2. Germline lookup yields CDR1 SEHNR and CDR2 FQNEAQ (reference sequence). The CDR3 is 15 amino acids. The J segment lost 3 bases and the V segment lost 0 bases, leaving 4 bases of the junction unmatched. CDR3 sequence reads: CASSLAGLVEETQYF. Here the CDR3 DNA reads TGTGCCAGCAGCTTAGCAGGACTAGTCGAAGAGACCCAGTACTTC.